This T cell receptor beta chain was identified in a study of blood T cell repertoires in COVID-19. Across the study: The cDNA or gDNA used as material had been derived from T cells, B-cell-depleted T cells, or PBMCs.

Authors' methods: By means of reference gene primer amplification, nucleated cell counts were estimated. Sequencing used immunoSEQ multiplex PCR; TCRdb keeps in-frame clones, though not all of them. V, J and clone size are those of that table, while D and trimming were read from the DNA. The profile shows about 76,000 clones, about nine tenths of them singletons. This clone was counted only a few times. Germline CDR1 KGHSH, CDR2 LQKENI. After removal of 5 bases from V and 6 bases from J, the junction contained 11 bases not matched to a gene. The CDR3 extends over 16 amino acids. The chain has TRBV18 and TRBJ1-5; 9 positions match TRBD1. The sequenced sample consisted of peripheral blood. The receptor comes from a woman older than 75 with active or convalescent COVID-19. CDR3 region: CASSGQGSFSGQPQHF. CDR3 nucleotide sequence: TGTGCCAGCTCAGGACAGGGGTCCTTCTCGGGTCAGCCCCAGCATTTT.